These T cell receptor beta chains were read from a single sample in a study of blood T cell dynamics during melanoma immunotherapy. This table comes from immunoSEQ multiplex PCR, and its TCRdb copy is limited to in-frame clones, with some not included. The data contain over 6,000 clones, 70% to 90% of them singletons. Sequencing used blood, obtained from a patient treated with checkpoint blockade. These receptors were collected from a human donor with melanoma. Each CDR3 is given with its conserved first and last residue. Each record gives: J gene, V gene, D gene, clone size, CDR3 DNA, CDR3 protein. A D gene is named only where the DNA matches it firmly. Not every row has a clone size; where given, it reads once, few, many or a size class.

J gene: TRBJ2-2; V gene: TRBV6-6; D gene: TRBD1; clone size: once; CDR3 DNA: TGTGCCAGCATTAACCGGGACAGGGGTACCGGGGAGCTGTTTTTT; CDR3 protein: CASINRDRGTGELFF
J gene: TRBJ2-3; V gene: TRBV5-1; D gene: TRBD1; clone size: .; CDR3 DNA: TGCGCCAGCAGCTTGTTTTCCCAGGGGGCGGGAGATACGCAGTATTTT; CDR3 protein: CASSLFSQGAGDTQYF
J gene: TRBJ1-6; V gene: TRBV5-4; D gene: .; clone size: few; CDR3 DNA: TGTGCCAGCAGCTTGCAGGGATCGAATTCACCCCTCCACTTT; CDR3 protein: CASSLQGSNSPLHF
J gene: TRBJ1-5; V gene: TRBV5-4; D gene: TRBD1; clone size: .; CDR3 DNA: TGTGCCAGCAGCTTGGGGGGTGGGACAGGTGCCCCTAATCAGCCCCAGCATTTT; CDR3 protein: CASSLGGGTGAPNQPQHF
J gene: TRBJ2-1; V gene: TRBV2; D gene: TRBD2; clone size: .; CDR3 DNA: TGTGCCAGCAGTGAAGGGGGCGGGGGGGCCGATGATGAGCAGTTCTTC; CDR3 protein: CASSEGGGGADDEQFF
J gene: TRBJ2-4; V gene: TRBV18; D gene: .; clone size: .; CDR3 DNA: TGTGCCAGCTCAAGTACAGCCTCCAGCGGTTACATTCAGTACTTC; CDR3 protein: CASSSTASSGYIQYF
J gene: TRBJ2-3; V gene: TRBV5-1; D gene: .; clone size: .; CDR3 DNA: TGCGCCAGCAGCTTGGTCGGGGGCCCAGATACGCAGTATTTT; CDR3 protein: CASSLVGGPDTQYF
J gene: TRBJ2-7; V gene: TRBV6-1; D gene: .; clone size: .; CDR3 DNA: TGTGCCAGCATAGTTTCCTACGAGCAGTACTTC; CDR3 protein: CASIVSYEQYF
J gene: TRBJ2-2; V gene: TRBV15; D gene: .; clone size: .; CDR3 DNA: TGTGCCACCAGCAGAGATCTCGTGGCGGCGAACACCGGGGAGCTGTTTTTT; CDR3 protein: CATSRDLVAANTGELFF
J gene: TRBJ2-2; V gene: TRBV10-3; D gene: TRBD1; clone size: .; CDR3 DNA: TGTGCCATCAGCGAGGGACAGGGGGCTTCCGGGGAGCTGTTTTTT; CDR3 protein: CAISEGQGASGELFF
J gene: TRBJ2-7; V gene: TRBV5-1; D gene: .; clone size: .; CDR3 DNA: TGCGCCAGCAGCTTGGGGTACGAGCAGTACTTC; CDR3 protein: CASSLGYEQYF
J gene: TRBJ2-7; V gene: TRBV5-1; D gene: TRBD1; clone size: .; CDR3 DNA: TGCGCCAGCAGCTTGGCTTCCGGGACAGTGATCTACGAGCAGTACTTC; CDR3 protein: CASSLASGTVIYEQYF
J gene: TRBJ2-7; V gene: TRBV10-3; D gene: .; clone size: .; CDR3 DNA: TGTGCCATCAGTGGTGAACAAGACGGTATTTCGTCCTACGAGCAGTACTTC; CDR3 protein: CAISGEQDGISSYEQYF
J gene: TRBJ2-1; V gene: TRBV10-1; D gene: .; clone size: .; CDR3 DNA: TGCGCCAGCAGTGATCCGTCGAAGGGGTACAATGAGCAGTTCTTC; CDR3 protein: CASSDPSKGYNEQFF
J gene: TRBJ2-7; V gene: TRBV28; D gene: TRBD1; clone size: .; CDR3 DNA: TGTGCCTCGCTCCTCCGGGACAGCAGCTCCTACGAGCAGTACTTC; CDR3 protein: CASLLRDSSSYEQYF
J gene: TRBJ2-3; V gene: TRBV7-9; D gene: .; clone size: few; CDR3 DNA: TGTGCCAGCAGGGGCGCGGGGATTAGGACAGATACGCAGTATTTT; CDR3 protein: CASRGAGIRTDTQYF
J gene: TRBJ2-7; V gene: TRBV19; D gene: .; clone size: .; CDR3 DNA: TGTGCCAGTAGTATCATGAAGGGTTCCTACGAGCAGTACTTC; CDR3 protein: CASSIMKGSYEQYF
J gene: TRBJ2-3; V gene: TRBV11-2; D gene: .; clone size: .; CDR3 DNA: TGTGCCAGCAGCTCGTACGGGTCTAGCACAGATACGCAGTATTTT; CDR3 protein: CASSSYGSSTDTQYF
J gene: TRBJ1-1; V gene: TRBV27; D gene: .; clone size: .; CDR3 DNA: TGTGCCAGCAGTTTAGAAGGGGGAAGGAACACTGAAGCTTTCTTT; CDR3 protein: CASSLEGGRNTEAFF
J gene: TRBJ1-5; V gene: TRBV28; D gene: .; clone size: .; CDR3 DNA: TGTGCCAGCAGACACCTAGAGGGGCCCCAGCATTTT; CDR3 protein: CASRHLEGPQHF
J gene: TRBJ1-1; V gene: TRBV19; D gene: TRBD1; clone size: .; CDR3 DNA: TGTGCCACGCGACAGGGCCTGAACACTGAAGCTTTCTTT; CDR3 protein: CATRQGLNTEAFF
J gene: TRBJ2-5; V gene: TRBV18; D gene: .; clone size: .; CDR3 DNA: TGTGCCACGGAGGCGCAAGAGACCCAGTACTTC; CDR3 protein: CATEAQETQYF
J gene: TRBJ2-7; V gene: TRBV7-3; D gene: .; clone size: .; CDR3 DNA: TGTGCCAGCAGCTTAGGTGATACCTACGAGCAGTACTTC; CDR3 protein: CASSLGDTYEQYF
J gene: TRBJ2-7; V gene: TRBV30; D gene: .; clone size: .; CDR3 DNA: TGTGCCTGGAGTGTGCCAAACAGGGTGGGGAACGAGCAGTACTTC; CDR3 protein: CAWSVPNRVGNEQYF
J gene: TRBJ2-3; V gene: TRBV6-1; D gene: .; clone size: .; CDR3 DNA: TGTGCCAGCAGTGAAAGCAGACACCACACAGATACGCAGTATTTT; CDR3 protein: CASSESRHHTDTQYF
J gene: TRBJ1-6; V gene: TRBV7-9; D gene: .; clone size: .; CDR3 DNA: TGTGCCAGCAGCCCTCAGTCCTATAATTCACCCCTCCACTTT; CDR3 protein: CASSPQSYNSPLHF
J gene: TRBJ2-1; V gene: TRBV10-2; D gene: TRBD2; clone size: .; CDR3 DNA: TGCGCCAGCCTTGGACTAGCGGGGAATTACAATGAGCAGTTCTTC; CDR3 protein: CASLGLAGNYNEQFF
J gene: TRBJ2-5; V gene: TRBV7-7; D gene: .; clone size: .; CDR3 DNA: TGTGCCAGCAGCCTCGGGGTTGGCGGGTCGATCCAAGAGACCCAGTACTTC; CDR3 protein: CASSLGVGGSIQETQYF
J gene: TRBJ2-3; V gene: TRBV5-1; D gene: .; clone size: .; CDR3 DNA: TGCGCCAGCAGCTTAGAGGGGGGCCCAGATACGCAGTATTTT; CDR3 protein: CASSLEGGPDTQYF
J gene: TRBJ1-1; V gene: TRBV7-9; D gene: .; clone size: .; CDR3 DNA: TGTGCCAGCAGCGAGGATTGGGGGCTGAACACTGAAGCTTTCTTT; CDR3 protein: CASSEDWGLNTEAFF
J gene: TRBJ2-7; V gene: TRBV7-2; D gene: TRBD2; clone size: .; CDR3 DNA: TGTGCCAGCAGCTTAGCGGTAGCGGGGAGAGGAAACGAGCAGTACTTC; CDR3 protein: CASSLAVAGRGNEQYF
J gene: TRBJ1-6; V gene: TRBV7-3; D gene: .; clone size: .; CDR3 DNA: TGTGCCAGCAGCTTAGAGTGGACGGCAGATTCACCCCTCCACTTT; CDR3 protein: CASSLEWTADSPLHF
J gene: TRBJ2-5; V gene: TRBV5-5; D gene: TRBD1; clone size: .; CDR3 DNA: TGTGCCAGCAGTTCTACAGGGGGGACGGTGGAGACCCAGTACTTC; CDR3 protein: CASSSTGGTVETQYF
J gene: TRBJ2-7; V gene: TRBV11-2; D gene: .; clone size: .; CDR3 DNA: TGTGCCAGCAGCTTACCGGGGTCCTCCTACGAGCAGTACTTC; CDR3 protein: CASSLPGSSYEQYF
J gene: TRBJ2-5; V gene: TRBV28; D gene: .; clone size: .; CDR3 DNA: TGTGCCAGCGCCCGGTGGCAGGAGGCGGGTATTTGGGAGACCCAGTACTTC; CDR3 protein: CASARWQEAGIWETQYF
J gene: TRBJ2-1; V gene: TRBV19; D gene: .; clone size: .; CDR3 DNA: TGTGCCAGTAGTTTAGGTGGATTTGAGCAGTTCTTC; CDR3 protein: CASSLGGFEQFF
J gene: TRBJ2-3; V gene: TRBV4-1; D gene: TRBD1; clone size: .; CDR3 DNA: TGCGCCAGCAGCCGAATGGACAGGGAAACAGATACGCAGTATTTT; CDR3 protein: CASSRMDRETDTQYF
J gene: TRBJ2-3; V gene: TRBV10-2; D gene: .; clone size: .; CDR3 DNA: TGCGCCAGCAGTGAGTCAGGCTTTAAAACGCAGTATTTT; CDR3 protein: CASSESGFKTQYF
J gene: TRBJ2-7; V gene: TRBV7-3; D gene: .; clone size: .; CDR3 DNA: TGTGCCAGTGCTGCCCCTCCGGGGGACGAGCAGTACTTC; CDR3 protein: CASAAPPGDEQYF
J gene: TRBJ2-5; V gene: TRBV2; D gene: .; clone size: .; CDR3 DNA: TGTGCCAGCAGCAGGGCAGGAGAGACCCAGTACTTC; CDR3 protein: CASSRAGETQYF
J gene: TRBJ2-3; V gene: TRBV29-1; D gene: TRBD1; clone size: .; CDR3 DNA: TGCAGCGTTGGAGGGGGCTTGGGCACAGATACGCAGTATTTT; CDR3 protein: CSVGGGLGTDTQYF
J gene: TRBJ2-5; V gene: TRBV10-1; D gene: TRBD2; clone size: .; CDR3 DNA: TGCGCCAGCAGTGAGTCGAGGATTAGCGGGGGGCAAGAGACCCAGTACTTC; CDR3 protein: CASSESRISGGQETQYF
J gene: TRBJ2-3; V gene: TRBV10-1; D gene: .; clone size: .; CDR3 DNA: TGCGCCAGCAGGGGGGGGCACGGCTCAGCGCAGTATTTT; CDR3 protein: CASRGGHGSAQYF
J gene: TRBJ1-6; V gene: TRBV28; D gene: .; clone size: few; CDR3 DNA: TGTGCCAGCAGTCTCCGGAGGGGAGGATCACCCCTCCACTTT; CDR3 protein: CASSLRRGGSPLHF
J gene: TRBJ2-1; V gene: TRBV29-1; D gene: TRBD2; clone size: once; CDR3 DNA: TGCAGCGTTGCGGGACTAGCATCCTACAATGAGCAGTTCTTC; CDR3 protein: CSVAGLASYNEQFF
J gene: TRBJ2-2; V gene: TRBV12-1; D gene: .; clone size: .; CDR3 DNA: TGTGCCAGCAGCTCCGGACAGGGCGGCACCGGGGAGCTGTTTTTT; CDR3 protein: CASSSGQGGTGELFF
J gene: TRBJ2-3; V gene: TRBV28; D gene: .; clone size: once; CDR3 DNA: TGTGCCAGCAGTCTCGCGAGACTAGGGAGGGATACGCAGTATTTT; CDR3 protein: CASSLARLGRDTQYF
J gene: TRBJ2-1; V gene: TRBV19; D gene: .; clone size: .; CDR3 DNA: TGTGCCAGTAGTATCGGAGGGTGGGATGAGCAGTTCTTC; CDR3 protein: CASSIGGWDEQFF
J gene: TRBJ1-4; V gene: TRBV6-1; D gene: .; clone size: once; CDR3 DNA: TGTGCCAGCAGTGAAATAGGAGCGGCTAATGAAAAACTGTTTTTT; CDR3 protein: CASSEIGAANEKLFF
J gene: TRBJ1-3; V gene: TRBV5-1; D gene: .; clone size: .; CDR3 DNA: TGCGCCAGCTCCCCATGGCAGGTGGGAGGAAACACCATATATTTT; CDR3 protein: CASSPWQVGGNTIYF
J gene: TRBJ1-4; V gene: TRBV6-6; D gene: TRBD1; clone size: .; CDR3 DNA: TGTGCCAGCAGCCACCGGGACAGGGATGAAAAACTGTTTTTT; CDR3 protein: CASSHRDRDEKLFF
J gene: TRBJ2-7; V gene: TRBV5-5; D gene: .; clone size: once; CDR3 DNA: TGTGCCAGCAGCTTCGAGGGATACGAGCAGTACTTC; CDR3 protein: CASSFEGYEQYF
J gene: TRBJ1-5; V gene: TRBV4-2; D gene: .; clone size: few; CDR3 DNA: TGTGCCAGCAGCCACCTGAAGGAAAAACTTATTACGTTGAGCAATCAGCCCCAGCATTTT; CDR3 protein: CASSHLKEKLITLSNQPQHF